One T cell receptor (beta chain) is described in this entry. The CDR3 spans 19 residues. The germline CDR1 and CDR2 sequences are SNHLY and FYNNEI. After removal of 1 base from V and 2 bases from J, the junction contained 9 bases not matched to a gene. In the original analysis: Reference gene primer amplification gave estimated nucleated cell counts. Profiled with immunoSEQ multiplex PCR; TCRdb holds only in-frame clones, not every one. That table furnishes V, J and clone size, whereas the DNA furnished D and trimming. The sample shows some 200,000 clones, around 90% of them seen only once. The data derive from a study of blood T cell repertoires in COVID-19.

The sequenced sample consisted of peripheral blood. This clonotype originated in a woman younger than 35 who had recovered from COVID-19. V usage is TRBV2 and J usage is TRBJ1-4; 11 bases align to TRBD1. The CDR3 is CASSEGGQGDPFTNEKLFF. For the CDR3, the DNA is TGTGCCAGCAGTGAAGGGGGACAGGGGGACCCATTTACTAATGAAAAACTGTTTTTT.